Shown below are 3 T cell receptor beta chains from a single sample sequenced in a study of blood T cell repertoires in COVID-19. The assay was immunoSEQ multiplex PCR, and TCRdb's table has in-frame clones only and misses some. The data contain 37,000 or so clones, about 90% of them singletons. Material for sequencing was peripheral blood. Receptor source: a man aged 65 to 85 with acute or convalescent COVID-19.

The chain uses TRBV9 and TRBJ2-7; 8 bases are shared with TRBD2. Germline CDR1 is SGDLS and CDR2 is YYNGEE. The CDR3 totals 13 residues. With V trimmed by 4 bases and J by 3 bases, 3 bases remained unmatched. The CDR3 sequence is CASSSGTSYEQYF. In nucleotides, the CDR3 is TGTGCCAGCAGCTCCGGGACTAGCTACGAGCAGTACTTC.

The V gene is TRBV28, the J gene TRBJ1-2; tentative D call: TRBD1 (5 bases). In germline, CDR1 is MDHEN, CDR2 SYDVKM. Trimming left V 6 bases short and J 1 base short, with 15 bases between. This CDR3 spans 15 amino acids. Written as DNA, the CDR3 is TGTGCCAGCAGCCAGGGATGGGGCGTTAACTATGGCTACACCTTC. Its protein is CASSQGWGVNYGYTF.

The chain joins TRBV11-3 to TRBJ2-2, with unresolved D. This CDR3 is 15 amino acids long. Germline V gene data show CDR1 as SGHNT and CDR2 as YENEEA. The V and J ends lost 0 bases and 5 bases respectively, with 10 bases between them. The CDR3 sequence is CASSLDTLTTGELFF. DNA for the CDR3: TGTGCCAGCAGCTTAGATACGCTCACTACCGGGGAGCTGTTTTTT. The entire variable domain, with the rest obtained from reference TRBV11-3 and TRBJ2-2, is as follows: EAGVVQSPRYKIIEKKQPVAFWCNPISGHNTLYWYLQNLGQGPELLIRYENEEAVDDSQLPKDRFSAERLKGVDSTLKIQPAELGDSAVYLCASSLDTLTTGELFFGEGSRLTVL.